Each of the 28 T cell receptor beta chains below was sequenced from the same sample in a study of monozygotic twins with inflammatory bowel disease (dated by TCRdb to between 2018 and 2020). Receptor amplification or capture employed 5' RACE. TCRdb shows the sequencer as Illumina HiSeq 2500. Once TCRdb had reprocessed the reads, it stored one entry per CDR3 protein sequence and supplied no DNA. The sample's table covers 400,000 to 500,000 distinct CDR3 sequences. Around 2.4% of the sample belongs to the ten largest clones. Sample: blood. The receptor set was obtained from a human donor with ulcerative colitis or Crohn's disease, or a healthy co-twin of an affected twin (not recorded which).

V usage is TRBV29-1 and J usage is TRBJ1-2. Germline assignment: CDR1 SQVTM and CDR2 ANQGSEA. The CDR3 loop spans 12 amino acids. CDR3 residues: CSVLGEYYGYTF.

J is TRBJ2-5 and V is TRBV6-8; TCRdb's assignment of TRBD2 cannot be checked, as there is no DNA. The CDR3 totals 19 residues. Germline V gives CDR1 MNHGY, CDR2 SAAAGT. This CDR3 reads CASSYSKIPASAFLETQYF.

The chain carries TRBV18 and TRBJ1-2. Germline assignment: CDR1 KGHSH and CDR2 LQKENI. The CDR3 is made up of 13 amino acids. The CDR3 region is CASSPPGRNAYTF.

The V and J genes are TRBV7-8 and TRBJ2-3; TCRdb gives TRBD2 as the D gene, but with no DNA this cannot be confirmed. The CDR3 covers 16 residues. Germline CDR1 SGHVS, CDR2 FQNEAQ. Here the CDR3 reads CASSTRDGASGYTQYF.

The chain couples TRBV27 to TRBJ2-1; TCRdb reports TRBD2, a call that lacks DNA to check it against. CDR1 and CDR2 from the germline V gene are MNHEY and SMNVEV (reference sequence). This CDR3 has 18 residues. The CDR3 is CASSPQSPLAEGYNEQFF.

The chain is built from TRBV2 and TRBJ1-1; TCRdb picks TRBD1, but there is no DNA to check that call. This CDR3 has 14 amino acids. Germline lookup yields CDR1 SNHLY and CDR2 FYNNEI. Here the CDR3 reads CASGEGQGISSAFF.

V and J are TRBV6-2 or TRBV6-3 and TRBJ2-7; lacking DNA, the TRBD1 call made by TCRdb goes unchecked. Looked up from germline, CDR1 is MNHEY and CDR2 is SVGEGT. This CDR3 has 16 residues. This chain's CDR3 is CASSYSSGGKKDEQYF.

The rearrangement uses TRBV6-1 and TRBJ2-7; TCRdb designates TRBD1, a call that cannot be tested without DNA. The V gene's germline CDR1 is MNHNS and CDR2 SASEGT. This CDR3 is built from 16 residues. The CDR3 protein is CASRIALTGGSNEQYF.

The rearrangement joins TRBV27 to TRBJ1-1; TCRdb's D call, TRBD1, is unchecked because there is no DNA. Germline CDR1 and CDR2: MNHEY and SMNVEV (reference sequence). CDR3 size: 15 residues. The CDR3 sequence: CASSLRAGGVGGAFF.

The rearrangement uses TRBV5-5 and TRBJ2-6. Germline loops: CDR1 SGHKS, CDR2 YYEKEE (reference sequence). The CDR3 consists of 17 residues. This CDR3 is CASSLGVGNSGANVLTF.

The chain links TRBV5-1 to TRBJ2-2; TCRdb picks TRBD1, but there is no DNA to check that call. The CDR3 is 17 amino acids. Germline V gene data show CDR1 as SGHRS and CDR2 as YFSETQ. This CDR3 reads CASSLAGGQRNTGELFF.

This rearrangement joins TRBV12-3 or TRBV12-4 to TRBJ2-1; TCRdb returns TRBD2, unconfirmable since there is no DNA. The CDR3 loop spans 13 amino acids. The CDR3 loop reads CASSIRLASEQFF.

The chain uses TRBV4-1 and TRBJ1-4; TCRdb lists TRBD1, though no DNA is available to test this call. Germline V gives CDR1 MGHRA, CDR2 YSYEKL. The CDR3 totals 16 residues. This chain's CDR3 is CASSQDRGGFLEKLFF.

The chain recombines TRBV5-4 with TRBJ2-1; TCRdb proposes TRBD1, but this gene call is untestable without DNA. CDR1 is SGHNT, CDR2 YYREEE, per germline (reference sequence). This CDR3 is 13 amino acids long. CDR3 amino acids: CASRSDGGDEQFF.

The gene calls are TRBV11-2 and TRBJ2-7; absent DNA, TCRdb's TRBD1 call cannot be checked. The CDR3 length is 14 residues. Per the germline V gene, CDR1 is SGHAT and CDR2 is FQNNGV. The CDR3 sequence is CASSRDGRILREYF.

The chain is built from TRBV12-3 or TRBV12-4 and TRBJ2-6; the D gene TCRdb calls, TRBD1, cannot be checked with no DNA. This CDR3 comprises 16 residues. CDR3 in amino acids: CASSPDKRSGANVLTF.

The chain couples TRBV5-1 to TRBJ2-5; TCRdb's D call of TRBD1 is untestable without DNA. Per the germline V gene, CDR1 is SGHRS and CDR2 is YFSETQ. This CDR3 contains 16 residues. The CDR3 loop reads CASSRSGQGRFETQYF. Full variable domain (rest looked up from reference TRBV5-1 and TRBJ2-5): KAGVTQTPRYLIKTRGQQVTLSCSPISGHRSVSWYQQTPGQGLQFLFEYFSETQRNKGNFPGRFSGRQFSNSRSEMNVSTLELGDSALYLCASSRSGQGRFETQYFGPGTRLLVL.

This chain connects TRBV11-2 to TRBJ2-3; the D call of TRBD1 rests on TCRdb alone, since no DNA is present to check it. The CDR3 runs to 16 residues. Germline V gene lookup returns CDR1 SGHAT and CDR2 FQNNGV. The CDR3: CASSLDPRGTTDTQYF. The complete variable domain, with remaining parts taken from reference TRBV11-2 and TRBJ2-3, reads EAGVAQSPRYKIIEKRQSVAFWCNPISGHATLYWYQQILGQGPKLLIQFQNNGVVDDSQLPKDRFSAERLKGVDSTLKIQPAKLEDSAVYLCASSLDPRGTTDTQYFGPGTRLTVL.

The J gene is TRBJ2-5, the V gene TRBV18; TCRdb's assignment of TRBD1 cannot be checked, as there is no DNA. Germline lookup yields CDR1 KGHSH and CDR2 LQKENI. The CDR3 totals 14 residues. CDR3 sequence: CASSPTAGQETQYF. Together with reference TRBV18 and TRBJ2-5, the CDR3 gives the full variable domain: NAGVMQNPRHLVRRRGQEARLRCSPMKGHSHVYWYRQLPEEGLKFMVYLQKENIIDESGMPKERFSAEFPKEGPSILRIQQVVRGDSAAYFCASSPTAGQETQYFGPGTRLLVL.

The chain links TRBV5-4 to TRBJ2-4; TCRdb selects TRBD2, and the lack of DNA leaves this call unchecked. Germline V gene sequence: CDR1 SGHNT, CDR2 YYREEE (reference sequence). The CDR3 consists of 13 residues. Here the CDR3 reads CASSLAGRDIQYF.

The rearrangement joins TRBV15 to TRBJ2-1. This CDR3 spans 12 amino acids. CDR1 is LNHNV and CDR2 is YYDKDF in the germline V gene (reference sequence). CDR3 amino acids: CATGQGIAEQFF.

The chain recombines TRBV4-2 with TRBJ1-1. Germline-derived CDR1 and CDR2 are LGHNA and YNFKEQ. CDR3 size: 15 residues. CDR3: CASSQGHNTNTEAFF.

Here the CDR3 reads CASSLEVPGKRGNEQFF. This chain connects TRBV11-3 to TRBJ2-1; the TCRdb call, TRBD2, lacks DNA for checking. Per the germline V gene, CDR1 is SGHNT and CDR2 is YENEEA. The CDR3 runs 17 residues.

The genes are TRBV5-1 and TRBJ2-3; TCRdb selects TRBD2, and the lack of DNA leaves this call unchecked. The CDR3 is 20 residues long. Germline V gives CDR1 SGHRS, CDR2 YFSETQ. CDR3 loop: CASSLESGGPTSVYTDTQYF.

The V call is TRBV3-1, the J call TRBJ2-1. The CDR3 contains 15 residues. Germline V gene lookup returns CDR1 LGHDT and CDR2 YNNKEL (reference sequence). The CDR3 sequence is CTSSQEGGSYNEQFF.

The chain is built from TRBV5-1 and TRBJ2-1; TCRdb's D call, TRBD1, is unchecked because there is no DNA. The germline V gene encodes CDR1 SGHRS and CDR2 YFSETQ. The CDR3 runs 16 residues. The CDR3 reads CASSPRGVTGNNEQFF.

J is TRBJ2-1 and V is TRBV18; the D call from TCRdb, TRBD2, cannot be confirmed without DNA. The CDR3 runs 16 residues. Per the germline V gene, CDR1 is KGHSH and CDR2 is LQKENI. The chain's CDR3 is CASSPLLAGGNNEQFF.

This CDR3 reads CASSSGPARRVGYTF. The chain joins TRBV7-8 to TRBJ1-2. CDR3 length equals 15 residues. CDR1 and CDR2 (germline): SGHVS, FQNEAQ.